The text below deals with one T cell receptor beta chain. The data stem from a study of blood T cell repertoires in COVID-19. In the original processing: The assay estimated nucleated cells by amplifying reference gene primers. Method: immunoSEQ multiplex PCR; TCRdb's copy keeps in-frame clones and lacks some. The V and J calls and the clone size are those of that table, but D and trimming were determined from the DNA. The sample records about 260,000 clones, 70% to 90% being singletons. V lost 5 bases and J lost 2, with 12 bases in between. The germline V gene has CDR1 SNHLY and CDR2 FYNNEI. CDR3 length: 15 amino acids. Grouping used clinical history reported by participants in a survey and questionnaire.

The sequence came from a man over 45 who had been exposed to COVID-19. This chain joins TRBV2 and TRBJ2-2; D gene ambiguous. The sequencing input was PBMCs or T cells enriched from blood (not recorded which). Here the CDR3 reads CASSLGQLNTGELFF. The CDR3 nucleotides read TGTGCCAGCAGTCTTGGGCAGTTAAACACCGGGGAGCTGTTTTTT.